These T cell receptor beta chains were read from a single sample in a study of blood T cells in healthy people across ages. TCRdb ran MiXCR on the 5' RACE reads and lists one entry per CDR3 protein. This repertoire shows about 1.6 million distinct CDR3 sequences, 34% found once; its top ten account for over 9%. The sequencing sample was made of blood. Receptor source: a woman between 25 and 40 years old in good health. The CDR3 runs from the conserved cysteine through the conserved F or W. D genes are given only for firm matches. Expanded clones are given a class, and other clones once, few, many or no size at all.

CDR3nt	CDR3aa	v_gene	j_gene	abundance	d_gene
TGTGCCAGCAGCGTACCAAACGGCGGAGCCCAGGATGGCTACACCTTC	CASSVPNGGAQDGYTF	TRBV2	TRBJ1-2	.	.
TGCGCCAACAACAAGGACAGGGTCAGCATTTACGAGCAGTACTTC	CANNKDRVSIYEQYF	TRBV5-1	TRBJ2-7	.	TRBD1
TGTGCCAGCAGCTTAACGGCGGTTTACAATGAGCAGTACTTC	CASSLTAVYNEQYF	TRBV7-3	TRBJ2-7	few	.
TGTGCCAGCAGCCCCGTGGGGACTAGCCGCTCCTACGAGCAGTACTTC	CASSPVGTSRSYEQYF	TRBV7-6	TRBJ2-7	.	TRBD2
TGTGCCAGCAGTGAATTTCGCGGAGGGATCTACAATGAGCAGTTCTTC	CASSEFRGGIYNEQFF	TRBV25-1	TRBJ2-1	few	.
TGTGCCAGCAGCAAAGGATCTAGGCAGGGTCGAGCCAAAAACATTCAGTACTTC	CASSKGSRQGRAKNIQYF	TRBV21-1	TRBJ2-4	.	.
TGCAGTGCTAGACCGGACACAGGGGGCGGCTATGGCTACACCTTC	CSARPDTGGGYGYTF	TRBV20-1	TRBJ1-2	few	TRBD1
TGTGCCTGGAGTCTTAGCGGGAGCTACGAGCAGTACTTC	CAWSLSGSYEQYF	TRBV30	TRBJ2-7	few	TRBD2
TGTGCCAGCAGCCGGGACTCAACAGGATCCGAGCAGTACTTC	CASSRDSTGSEQYF	TRBV2	TRBJ2-7	.	.
TGTACCAGCAGTACTCGGGATACGCAGTATTTT	CTSSTRDTQYF	TRBV6-5	TRBJ2-3	.	.
TGCGCCAGCAGCCAGACCCGGGACAGGGGAAACTATGGCTACACCTTC	CASSQTRDRGNYGYTF	TRBV4-1	TRBJ1-2	.	TRBD1
TGTGCCAGCAGCTTGACCCCGCAAGAGACCCAGTACTTC	CASSLTPQETQYF	TRBV5-1	TRBJ2-5	many	.
TGTGCCAGCAGTAATTCGGGACTAGCGGGGTCAGAGACCCAGTACTTC	CASSNSGLAGSETQYF	TRBV2	TRBJ2-5	.	TRBD2
TGTGCCAGCAGGCCCTCGGGAAGGGCAGGGAACACTGAAGCTTTCTTT	CASRPSGRAGNTEAFF	TRBV12-3/TRBV12-4	TRBJ1-1	.	.
TGTGCCAGCAGTTCCGGGACAGCTTCTAACTATGGCTACACCTTC	CASSSGTASNYGYTF	TRBV6-2/TRBV6-3	TRBJ1-2	.	TRBD1
TGTGCCACCGGGGGGGGTAGCGGGCTCTCCTACGAGCAGTACTTC	CATGGGSGLSYEQYF	TRBV2	TRBJ2-7	.	TRBD2
TGTGCCAGCAGTTACTTCCTAGCGGGAGGGGATGAGCAGTTCTTC	CASSYFLAGGDEQFF	TRBV6-2/TRBV6-3	TRBJ2-1	.	TRBD2
TGTGCCAGCAGTGGAAGGGGGCTTTTAAATGAAAAACTGTTTTTT	CASSGRGLLNEKLFF	TRBV6-1	TRBJ1-4	few	TRBD1
TGCGCCAGCAACCAAGTTGACAGCCGTGAGCAGTACTTC	CASNQVDSREQYF	TRBV5-1	TRBJ2-7	.	.
TGCAGTGCCTTCCCTCTTTCGAACACTGAAGCTTTCTTT	CSAFPLSNTEAFF	TRBV20-1	TRBJ1-1	.	.
TGCAGCGCTCGGATCTACGAGCAGTACTTC	CSARIYEQYF	TRBV20-1	TRBJ2-7	.	.
TGTGCCTGGAGTCCTCTCCCTCGGACTAGCGGGCACCAAGAGACCCAGTACTTC	CAWSPLPRTSGHQETQYF	TRBV30	TRBJ2-5	.	TRBD2
TGCAGTGCTAGAGGGGGAGGGGACCCTCCACCCCTCCACTTT	CSARGGGDPPPLHF	TRBV20-1	TRBJ1-6	.	.
TGTGCCAGCAAGGGGGGGGAGATGGAGACCCAGTACTTC	CASKGGEMETQYF	TRBV28	TRBJ2-5	.	.
TGTGCCAGCAGCTTAGGACTAGCGGGGGGTGAGCAGTTCTTC	CASSLGLAGGEQFF	TRBV11-2	TRBJ2-1	many	TRBD2
TGTGCCAGCAGCCAGTCGGGGGAAGAGACCCAGTACTTC	CASSQSGEETQYF	TRBV3-1	TRBJ2-5	many	.
TGTGCCACCAGCCTCGCACCGGGACTAGCGGGTAATGAGCAGTTCTTC	CATSLAPGLAGNEQFF	TRBV15	TRBJ2-1	.	TRBD2
TGTGCCAGCAGTGCACTCCGGAGTCGACAGGGGGCCTACACCTTC	CASSALRSRQGAYTF	TRBV6-4	TRBJ1-2	.	TRBD1
TGTGCCAGCAGCGTAGAAACTAGCGGGGACTACGAGCAGTACTTC	CASSVETSGDYEQYF	TRBV9	TRBJ2-7	few	TRBD2
TGTGCCAGCAGCTTAGAGGGCGGGAGTAGTAGAAACGAGCAGTACTTC	CASSLEGGSSRNEQYF	TRBV7-9	TRBJ2-7	many	TRBD2
TGTGCCAGCAGCCCACGGCGGTTGGGGACTACCAATTACAATGAGCAGTTCTTC	CASSPRRLGTTNYNEQFF	TRBV9	TRBJ2-1	.	TRBD2